This entry lists 5 T cell receptor beta chains sequenced from one sample in a study of shared clonotypes between healthy human individuals. Profiling relied on immunoSEQ multiplex PCR, and the TCRdb table lists in-frame clones only, not all of them. The sample has a few million clones, roughly 93% seen once. Sample: naive CD4+ T cells from PBMCs. Subset: CD45RA+ positively selected. These receptors originate from a man between 18 and 35 years old in good health. Some clones in this sample may be carry-over from other donors' samples.

V usage is TRBV5-1 and J usage is TRBJ1-4; perhaps TRBD1 as D (6 bases). CDR1 and CDR2 from the germline V gene are SGHRS and YFSETQ. V was pared by 4 bases and J by 6 bases, with 13 bases between. The CDR3 runs 14 residues. The CDR3 is CASSAQGNDEKLFF. The CDR3 DNA follows: TGCGCCAGCAGCGCACAGGGTAACGATGAAAAACTGTTTTTT.

The rearrangement uses TRBV5-4 and TRBJ1-2; D gene uncertain. The V and J ends lost 0 bases and 8 bases respectively, with 17 bases between them. CDR1 is SGHNT and CDR2 is YYREEE in the germline V gene (reference sequence). The CDR3 extends over 15 amino acids. CDR3 sequence: CASSLGWVGYKGYTF. CDR3 in DNA: TGTGCCAGCAGCTTGGGTTGGGTTGGGTATAAAGGCTACACCTTC.

The CDR3 DNA reads as TGTGCCAGCAGCAGGACTCGGAACTACGAGCAGTACTTC. It translates to CASSRTRNYEQYF. The chain employs TRBV6-5 and TRBJ2-7; D is possibly TRBD2 (5 bases). CDR1 is MNHEY, CDR2 SVGAGI, per germline. CDR3 length: 13 amino acids. V dropped 6 bases and J dropped 3 bases, with 12 bases sitting between them.

This chain links TRBV7-6 with TRBJ1-1, with a tentative D call TRBD1 (5 bases). CDR1 SGHVS and CDR2 FNYEAQ come from the germline V gene. The CDR3 sequence is 13 residues long. Trimming removed 5 bases at V and 1 base at J, with 8 bases between. The CDR3 DNA reads TGTGCCAGCAGCCCGAGGGGGAACACTGAAGCTTTCTTT. This sequence encodes CASSPRGNTEAFF.

The gene calls are TRBV7-8 and TRBJ2-3; unclear D gene. V was cut by 6 bases and J by 0 bases, with 10 bases left in between. This CDR3 is built from 14 residues. Germline V CDR1 and CDR2: SGHVS, FQNEAQ. The CDR3 loop reads CASRPWMSTDTQYF. In DNA, the CDR3 is TGTGCCAGCAGACCGTGGATGAGCACAGATACGCAGTATTTT. Filled out from reference TRBV7-8 and TRBJ2-3, the complete variable domain reads GAGVSQSPRYKVAKRGQDVALRCDPISGHVSLFWYQQALGQGPEFLTYFQNEAQLDKSGLPSDRFFAERPEGSVSTLKIQRTQQEDSAVYLCASRPWMSTDTQYFGPGTRLTVL.